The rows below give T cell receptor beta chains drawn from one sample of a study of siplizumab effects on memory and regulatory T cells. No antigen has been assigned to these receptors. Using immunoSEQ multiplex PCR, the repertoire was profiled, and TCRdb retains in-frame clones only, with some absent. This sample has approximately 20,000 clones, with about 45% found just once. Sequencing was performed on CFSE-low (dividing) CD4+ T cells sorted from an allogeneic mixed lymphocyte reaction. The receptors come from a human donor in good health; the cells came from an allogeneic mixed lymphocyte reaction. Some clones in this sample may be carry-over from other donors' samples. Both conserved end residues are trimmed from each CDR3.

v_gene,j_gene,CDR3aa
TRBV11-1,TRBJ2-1,ASSFGQGAGF
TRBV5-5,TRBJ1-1,ASRILPNTEAF
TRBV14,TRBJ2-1,ASSPINYNEQF
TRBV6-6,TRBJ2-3,ASRGSGTDTQY
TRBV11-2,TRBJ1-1,ASSLGLVGTEAF
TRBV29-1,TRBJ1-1,SVVKVAAVNTEAF
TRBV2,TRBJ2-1,ASMRAKGFYNEQF
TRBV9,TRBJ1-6,ASSVGPSNSPLH
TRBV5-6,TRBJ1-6,ASSDWTRDNSPLH
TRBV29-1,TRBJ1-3,SVLSGFGNTIY
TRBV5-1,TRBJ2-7,ASSPPIPVHEQY
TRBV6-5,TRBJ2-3,ASSYSVGGADTQY
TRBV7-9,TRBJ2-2,ASSLGRGELF
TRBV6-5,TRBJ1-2,ASSYLGQGEYGYT
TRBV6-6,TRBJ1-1,ASSPQLRGLREAF
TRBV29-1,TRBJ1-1,SARIENTEAF
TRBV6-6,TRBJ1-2,ASSPDRGLGYT
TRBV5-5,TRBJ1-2,ASSLGWGTGVHGYT
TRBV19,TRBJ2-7,ASSTTGTSGSYEQY
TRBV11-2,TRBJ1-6,ASRHPGANSPLH
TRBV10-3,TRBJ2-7,AISDSGTQTYEQY
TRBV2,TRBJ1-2,ASGGLVGYT
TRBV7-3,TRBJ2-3,ASSLSLGDTQY
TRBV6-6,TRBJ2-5,ASSYSRLVGETQY
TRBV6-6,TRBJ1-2,AGGTGTGYT
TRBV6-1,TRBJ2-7,ASSERVLAGSEQY
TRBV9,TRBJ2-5,ASSVGYSRGLQGSQY
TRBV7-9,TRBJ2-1,ASSFPGLAVYNEQF
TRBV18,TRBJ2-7,ASSSTTGVWEQY
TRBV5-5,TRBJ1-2,ASSLEGSLNYGYT
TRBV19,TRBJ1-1,ASSIYRGNTEAF
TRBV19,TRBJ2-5,ASSGLAHAGAQY
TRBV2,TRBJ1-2,ASSQSVYGYT
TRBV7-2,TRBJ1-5,ASSPRRGLQPQH
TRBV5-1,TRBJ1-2,ASSLVGAPGGYT
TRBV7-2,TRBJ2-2,ASSLLVSVGELF
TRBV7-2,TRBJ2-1,ASSLGSWSYNEQF
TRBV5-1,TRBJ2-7,ASSLVLAGDYEQY
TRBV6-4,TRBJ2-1,ASSAGTSGRGNEQF
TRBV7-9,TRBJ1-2,ASSRTGVGYGYT
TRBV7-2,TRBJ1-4,ASSLRAGNNEKLF
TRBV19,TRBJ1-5,ASSWAVNQPQH
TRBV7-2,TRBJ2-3,ASSSLAGGWDTQY
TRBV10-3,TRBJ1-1,AIKGGGNTEAF
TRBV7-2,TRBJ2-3,ASSFAGGDTQY
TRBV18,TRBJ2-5,ASSPGRVSGETQY
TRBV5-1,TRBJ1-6,ASSLTWTGGSDSPLH
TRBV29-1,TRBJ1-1,RGVWGQAEAF
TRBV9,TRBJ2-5,ASSVGTPQGETQY